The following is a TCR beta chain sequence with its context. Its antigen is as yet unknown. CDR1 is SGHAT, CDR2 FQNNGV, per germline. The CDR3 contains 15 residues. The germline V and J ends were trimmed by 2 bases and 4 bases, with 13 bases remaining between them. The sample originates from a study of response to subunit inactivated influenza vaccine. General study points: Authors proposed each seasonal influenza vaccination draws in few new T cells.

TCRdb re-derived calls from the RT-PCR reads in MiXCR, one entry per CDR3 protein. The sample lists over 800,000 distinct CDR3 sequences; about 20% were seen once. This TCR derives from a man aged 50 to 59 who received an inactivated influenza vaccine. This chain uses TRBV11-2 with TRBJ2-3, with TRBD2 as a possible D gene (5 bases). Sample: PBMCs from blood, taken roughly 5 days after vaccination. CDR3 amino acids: CASSLPARRADTQYF. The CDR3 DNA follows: TGTGCCAGCAGCTTACCGGCGAGGCGGGCAGATACGCAGTATTTT.